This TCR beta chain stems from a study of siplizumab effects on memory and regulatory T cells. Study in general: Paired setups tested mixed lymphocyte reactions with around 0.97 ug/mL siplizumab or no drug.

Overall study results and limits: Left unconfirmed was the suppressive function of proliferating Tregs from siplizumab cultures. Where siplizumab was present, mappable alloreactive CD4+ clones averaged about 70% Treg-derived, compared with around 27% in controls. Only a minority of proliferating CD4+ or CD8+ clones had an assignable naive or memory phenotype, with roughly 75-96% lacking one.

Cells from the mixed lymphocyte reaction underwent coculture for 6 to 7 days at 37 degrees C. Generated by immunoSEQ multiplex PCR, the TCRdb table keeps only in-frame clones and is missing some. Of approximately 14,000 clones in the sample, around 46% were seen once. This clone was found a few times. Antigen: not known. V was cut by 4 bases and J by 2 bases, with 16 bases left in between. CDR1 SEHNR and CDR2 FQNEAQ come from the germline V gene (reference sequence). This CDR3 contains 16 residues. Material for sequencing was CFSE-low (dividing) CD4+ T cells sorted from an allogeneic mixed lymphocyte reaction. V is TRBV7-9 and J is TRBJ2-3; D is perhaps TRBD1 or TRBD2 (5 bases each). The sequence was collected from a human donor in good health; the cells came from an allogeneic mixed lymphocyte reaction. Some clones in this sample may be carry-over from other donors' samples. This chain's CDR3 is CASSYIWVGDTDTQYF. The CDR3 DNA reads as TGTGCCAGCAGCTATATTTGGGTGGGGGACACAGATACGCAGTATTTT. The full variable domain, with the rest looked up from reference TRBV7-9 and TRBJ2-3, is DTGVSQNPRHKITKRGQNVTFRCDPISEHNRLYWYRQTLGQGPEFLTYFQNEAQLEKSRLLSDRFSAERPKGSFSTLEIQRTEQGDSAMYLCASSYIWVGDTDTQYFGPGTRLTVL.